The 5 T cell receptor beta chains reported below all come from one sample, sequenced in a study of T cell responses to AZD1222 COVID-19 vaccine. The protocol was immunoSEQ multiplex PCR, while the TCRdb copy is restricted to in-frame clones and leaves out a portion. The sample shows approximately 92,000 clones, 70% to 90% of them seen only once. Sequencing was performed on peripheral blood, taken on day 0 of AZD1222 vaccination. All receptors derive from an adult in good health.

This clone has only one observation. J is TRBJ1-1 and V is TRBV2, with D tentatively TRBD1 (6 bases). The CDR3 runs to 14 residues. Trimming shortened V by 2 bases and J by 4 bases, and 11 bases separated the two germline ends. Germline CDR1 SNHLY, CDR2 FYNNEI. The DNA of the CDR3 is TGTGCCAGCAGTGAACGGGGACATGGCACTGAAGCTTTCTTT. Translation gives CASSERGHGTEAFF.

In this sample, this clone turned up once. At one of its ends the junction is not consistent with the germline gene, which may arise from a read error. The J gene is TRBJ1-1, the V gene TRBV5-1; 8 bases are shared with TRBD1. The CDR3 covers 16 residues. Germline-derived CDR1 and CDR2 are SGHRS and YFSETQ. The CDR3 DNA follows: TGTGCCAGCAGCTTGGCGATGACAGGGGTTGGCACTGAAGCTTTCTTT. Translated: CASSLAMTGVGTEAFF.

The CDR3 DNA sequence: TGTGCCAGCAGCGCCGCCGATACCTGGGGCTACACCTTC. It encodes CASSAADTWGYTF. The J gene is TRBJ1-2, the V gene TRBV7-2, with no clear D. CDR3 length equals 13 residues. Germline CDR1 SGHTA, CDR2 FQGNSA. V lost 5 bases, J lost 8 bases, and 15 bases lay in between. Supplemented by reference TRBV7-2 and TRBJ1-2, the full variable domain reads GAGVSQSPSNKVTEKGKDVELRCDPISGHTALYWYRQSLGQGLEFLIYFQGNSAPDKSGLPSDRFSAERTGGSVSTLTIQRTQQEDSAVYLCASSAADTWGYTFGSGTRLTVV.

The rearrangement joins TRBV10-3 to TRBJ1-1; no reliable D call. Per germline, CDR1 ENHRY and CDR2 SYGVKD. Trimming left V 6 bases short and J 3 bases short, with 14 bases between. CDR3 length: 14 residues. For the CDR3, the DNA is TGTGCCATCAGCGGATCGTTGAGGGACACTGAAGCTTTCTTT. This translates into CAISGSLRDTEAFF.

This clone has just a few counts. This chain uses TRBV18 with TRBJ2-3; a possible D gene is TRBD2 (6 bases). V was trimmed by 0 bases and J by 4 bases, leaving 14 bases between them. The CDR3 consists of 16 residues. Germline loops: CDR1 KGHSH, CDR2 LQKENI. The CDR3 DNA sequence: TGTGCCAGCTCACCACCTCGGGGGACCCCCGCAGATACGCAGTATTTT. Protein: CASSPPRGTPADTQYF.